This entry lists 27 T cell receptor beta chains sequenced from one sample in a study of T cell responses to AZD1222 COVID-19 vaccine. Here immunoSEQ multiplex PCR was the method, and the copy in TCRdb shows in-frame clones only, minus some. The data show 90,000 to 100,000 clones, about four fifths seen once. The starting material was peripheral blood, obtained 28 days after the second AZD1222 dose. Every receptor here comes from an adult who received the AZD1222 COVID-19 vaccine.

The chain links TRBV24-1 to TRBJ2-5; a weak D match, TRBD2 (6 bases). Germline CDR1 reads KGHDR; CDR2 reads SFDVKD. Trimming shortened V by 4 bases and J by 7 bases, and 18 bases separated the two germline ends. The CDR3 extends over 15 amino acids. The CDR3 DNA follows: TGTGCCACCAGTGACCGGGACTTGGTGAGAGGGACCCAGTACTTC. Encoded protein: CATSDRDLVRGTQYF.

The V and J genes are TRBV5-1 and TRBJ2-3; TRBD2 matches 7 bases. The CDR3 runs 15 residues. V shed 0 bases and J 6 bases; nucleotides not matched to a gene: 7. Germline loops: CDR1 SGHRS, CDR2 YFSETQ. The CDR3 region has the DNA TGCGCCAGCAGCTTGGAAAAGCGGGATCTCGATACGCAGTATTTT. Its translation: CASSLEKRDLDTQYF.

The V and J genes are TRBV18 and TRBJ2-7, with a possible D match to TRBD2 (6 bases). V lost 2 bases and J 7 bases, leaving 15 bases between the germline ends. CDR1 KGHSH and CDR2 LQKENI come from the germline V gene. The CDR3 sequence is 14 residues long. The CDR3 coding sequence is TGTGCCAGCTCACCAACTCTAGCCCGGGGGGAGCAGTACTTC. Its protein is CASSPTLARGEQYF. Together with reference TRBV18 and TRBJ2-7, the CDR3 gives the full variable domain: NAGVMQNPRHLVRRRGQEARLRCSPMKGHSHVYWYRQLPEEGLKFMVYLQKENIIDESGMPKERFSAEFPKEGPSILRIQQVVRGDSAAYFCASSPTLARGEQYFGPGTRLTVT.

The V and J genes are TRBV4-3 and TRBJ2-5; D is undetermined. Germline CDR1 and CDR2: LGHNA and YSLEER. Deletions cut 1 base from V and 0 bases from J, with 3 bases between. The CDR3 has 13 amino acids. The CDR3 spells CASSQGYQETQYF. Written as DNA, the CDR3 is TGCGCCAGCAGCCAAGGGTACCAAGAGACCCAGTACTTC.

The chain is built from TRBV18 and TRBJ2-1; D uncertain. From germline, CDR1 is KGHSH and CDR2 LQKENI. This CDR3 region has 14 residues. V shed 3 bases and J shed 4 bases, with 10 bases lying between them. The CDR3 loop is CASSPVTDYNEQFF. For the CDR3, the DNA is TGTGCCAGCTCACCGGTCACAGATTACAATGAGCAGTTCTTC.

The rearrangement uses TRBV13 and TRBJ1-4; D remains ambiguous. The CDR3 contains 15 residues. Germline assignment: CDR1 PRHDT and CDR2 FYEKMQ (reference sequence). V lost 4 bases to trimming and J lost 1 base, with 10 bases between them. The CDR3 sequence: CASSSQGRTNEKLFF. CDR3 DNA sequence: TGTGCCAGCAGCTCTCAAGGGAGAACTAATGAAAAACTGTTTTTT.

CDR3 sequence: CASSEGDRNTIYF. CDR3 DNA sequence: TGTGCCAGCAGTGAAGGTGATCGAAACACCATATATTTT. The chain has TRBV6-1 and TRBJ1-3; unclear D gene. There are 13 residues in the CDR3. V was pared by 1 base and J by 5 bases, with 6 bases between. CDR1 and CDR2 from the germline V gene are MNHNS and SASEGT.

The chain is built from TRBV7-2 and TRBJ2-7; D possibly corresponds to TRBD1 (5 bases). Per germline, CDR1 SGHTA and CDR2 FQGNSA. The CDR3 runs 14 residues. Trimming stripped 5 bases from V and 0 bases from J, with 11 bases between. This CDR3 reads CASSTDSSSYEQYF. As DNA, the CDR3 is TGTGCCAGCAGCACCGACAGTAGCTCCTACGAGCAGTACTTC.

The rearrangement links TRBV7-9 to TRBJ1-1, with D possibly being TRBD1 (5 bases). In germline, CDR1 is SEHNR, CDR2 FQNEAQ (reference sequence). V shed 3 bases and J shed 1 base, with 9 bases lying between them. This CDR3 is 14 amino acids long. The chain's CDR3 is CASSLGRENTEAFF. CDR3 in DNA: TGTGCCAGCAGCTTGGGACGGGAGAACACTGAAGCTTTCTTT.

J is TRBJ1-5 and V is TRBV7-9; D gene ambiguous. The V and J ends lost 0 bases and 2 bases respectively, with 2 bases between them. This CDR3 comprises 13 residues. From germline, CDR1 is SEHNR and CDR2 FQNEAQ (reference sequence). CDR3 in amino acids: CASSLARNQPQHF. The CDR3 DNA sequence: TGTGCCAGCAGCTTAGCCCGCAATCAGCCCCAGCATTTT. Together with reference TRBV7-9 and TRBJ1-5, the CDR3 gives the full variable domain: DTGVSQNPRHKITKRGQNVTFRCDPISEHNRLYWYRQTLGQGPEFLTYFQNEAQLEKSRLLSDRFSAERPKGSFSTLEIQRTEQGDSAMYLCASSLARNQPQHFGDGTRLSIL.

The chain uses TRBV28 and TRBJ1-5; a possible D gene is TRBD1 (6 bases). The CDR3 length is 13 residues. Germline CDR1 is MDHEN and CDR2 is SYDVKM. V lost 5 bases, J lost 7 bases, and 12 bases lay in between. The CDR3 reads CASSPGVGQPQHF. In DNA form, the CDR3 reads TGTGCCAGCAGTCCAGGGGTAGGACAGCCCCAGCATTTT.

The chain employs TRBV7-2 and TRBJ2-7, with 8 bases identical to TRBD2. The junction had 6 bases not matched to a gene; V was cut back by 5 bases and J by 3 bases. CDR1 is SGHTA, CDR2 FQGNSA, per germline. This CDR3 is built from 14 residues. CDR3 amino acids: CASSRRAGVYEQYF. DNA for the CDR3: TGTGCCAGCAGCCGCCGAGCGGGAGTCTACGAGCAGTACTTC.

This chain connects TRBV2 to TRBJ2-3; weak D call: TRBD1 (6 bases). Trimming left V 6 bases short and J 1 base short, with 11 bases between. Germline assignment: CDR1 SNHLY and CDR2 FYNNEI. CDR3 length: 14 residues. The DNA for the CDR3 is TGTGCCAGCAGGCCACAGGGCGGCACAGATACGCAGTATTTT. This codes for CASRPQGGTDTQYF.

The chain is built from TRBV28 and TRBJ1-2, with TRBD1 identical over 8 bases. Germline V gene lookup returns CDR1 MDHEN and CDR2 SYDVKM. CDR3 length: 15 amino acids. The trim removed 6 bases at V and 1 base at J, leaving 7 bases unmatched. CDR3 nucleotides: TGTGCCAGCAGGGAAGGGACAGGCGGTAACTATGGCTACACCTTC. Its translation: CASREGTGGNYGYTF.

V is TRBV6-5 and J is TRBJ1-4; D unclear. The CDR3 covers 15 residues. CDR1 and CDR2 (germline): MNHEY, SVGAGI. The ends were cut back, 5 bases at V and 3 bases at J, with 13 bases in the middle. The CDR3 spells CASSRAVLPNEKLFF. The CDR3 DNA reads TGTGCCAGCAGTAGGGCCGTCCTCCCTAATGAAAAACTGTTTTTT.

This clone has only one observation. The rearrangement uses TRBV7-9 and TRBJ1-5, with D unresolved. Germline assignment: CDR1 SEHNR and CDR2 FQNEAQ (reference sequence). The CDR3 contains 15 residues. V was shortened by 4 bases and J by 2 bases, with 12 bases between the two germline ends. The CDR3 DNA follows: TGTGCCAGCAGCTCCATGGACGGAGGCAATCAGCCCCAGCATTTT. Its protein is CASSSMDGGNQPQHF.

J is TRBJ2-6 and V is TRBV30; no reliable D call. V was pared by 1 base and J by 0 bases, with 4 bases between. The CDR3 contains 14 residues. Looked up from germline, CDR1 is GTSNPN and CDR2 is SVGIG (reference sequence). CDR3 residues: CAWSESSGANVLTF. The CDR3 DNA reads as TGTGCCTGGAGTGAGTCCTCTGGGGCCAACGTCCTGACTTTC.

The rearrangement uses TRBV7-9 and TRBJ1-2; D gene uncertain. The germline V gene has CDR1 SEHNR and CDR2 FQNEAQ (reference sequence). The CDR3 contains 13 residues. Trimming removed 1 base at V and 2 bases at J, with 5 bases between. The CDR3 DNA reads as TGTGCCAGCAGCTTAGTGGGGAACTATGGCTACACCTTC. Its translation is CASSLVGNYGYTF. Complete variable domain (other parts from reference TRBV7-9 and TRBJ1-2): DTGVSQNPRHKITKRGQNVTFRCDPISEHNRLYWYRQTLGQGPEFLTYFQNEAQLEKSRLLSDRFSAERPKGSFSTLEIQRTEQGDSAMYLCASSLVGNYGYTFGSGTRLTVV.

The chain is built from TRBV6-5 and TRBJ1-1; D call uncertain. Germline V gene data show CDR1 as MNHEY and CDR2 as SVGAGI. The CDR3 runs 14 residues. The V end lost 7 bases, the J end lost 2 bases, and 14 bases lay between the germline ends. The CDR3 nucleotides are TGTGCCAGCATTGACTCCGGCGGCAACACTGAAGCTTTCTTT. Amino acids: CASIDSGGNTEAFF.

The chain employs TRBV7-9 and TRBJ1-3; D perhaps matches TRBD1 (6 bases). The V gene's germline CDR1 is SEHNR and CDR2 FQNEAQ (reference sequence). This CDR3 comprises 15 residues. Trimming removed 3 bases at V and 2 bases at J, with 11 bases between. CDR3 DNA: TGTGCCAGCAGCTTGGGACACCAAGCTGGAAACACCATATATTTT. This gives the protein CASSLGHQAGNTIYF.

The chain recombines TRBV5-4 with TRBJ2-3; D gene ambiguous. Germline V lookup: CDR1 SGHNT, CDR2 YYREEE (reference sequence). The CDR3 loop spans 18 amino acids. The ends were cut back, 2 bases at V and 1 base at J, with 20 bases in the middle. The CDR3 nucleotides read TGTGCCAGCAGCTTAGGTCGCGAACTCTCCTTACGCACAGATACGCAGTATTTT. Encoded protein: CASSLGRELSLRTDTQYF.

V usage is TRBV6-5 and J usage is TRBJ2-7, with TRBD2 matching 9 bases. Trimming took 5 bases from V and 6 from J; bases not matched to a gene: 8. The CDR3 length is 14 residues. The germline V gene encodes CDR1 MNHEY and CDR2 SVGAGI. In nucleotides, the CDR3 is TGTGCCAGCAGTCCCCAGGGACTAGCAGCCGAGCAGTACTTC. Its protein is CASSPQGLAAEQYF.

The rearrangement joins TRBV7-9 to TRBJ1-5; D remains ambiguous. The CDR3 runs 12 residues. CDR1 SEHNR and CDR2 FQNEAQ come from the germline V gene (reference sequence). V was trimmed by 3 bases and J by 4 bases, leaving 4 bases between them. This chain's CDR3 is CASSFRNQPQHF. CDR3 coding DNA: TGTGCCAGCAGCTTCAGAAATCAGCCCCAGCATTTT.

The chain joins TRBV4-1 to TRBJ1-1; 7 nucleotides line up with TRBD1. The junction had 7 bases not matched to a gene; V was cut back by 1 base and J by 5 bases. In germline, CDR1 is MGHRA, CDR2 YSYEKL. The CDR3 contains 15 residues. The DNA of the CDR3 is TGCGCCAGCAGCCAAGCTTACAGGGGCCGAACTGAAGCTTTCTTT. The encoded protein is CASSQAYRGRTEAFF.

This clone was observed a few times. This chain uses TRBV10-3 with TRBJ1-2; a weak D match, TRBD1 (6 bases). The length of the CDR3 is 13 residues. CDR1 and CDR2 (germline): ENHRY, SYGVKD. With 6 bases removed from V and 6 bases from J, the gap between germline ends came to 14 bases. The CDR3 protein is CAIRAAGEHGYTF. Written as DNA, the CDR3 is TGTGCCATCAGAGCGGCAGGGGAACATGGCTACACCTTC.

The chain recombines TRBV11-2 with TRBJ2-2; possible D gene TRBD2, 6 bases. The V gene's germline CDR1 is SGHAT and CDR2 FQNNGV. The CDR3 is 15 amino acids. Trimming left V 2 bases short and J 4 bases short, with 11 bases between. The CDR3 here is CASSLPSVITGELFF. CDR3 nucleotides: TGTGCCAGCAGCTTACCTAGCGTGATCACCGGGGAGCTGTTTTTT.

The CDR3 region is CASSSQGSVELFF. CDR3 bases: TGTGCCAGCAGTTCACAGGGTTCGGTGGAGCTGTTTTTT. This sequence joins TRBV7-9 and TRBJ2-2, with D maybe TRBD1 (6 bases). The CDR3 has 13 residues. Trimming removed 6 bases from V and 10 bases from J, with 15 bases in between. CDR1 and CDR2 (germline): SEHNR, FQNEAQ (reference sequence).